This T cell receptor (beta chain) comes out of a study of cytomegalovirus exposure and HLA in healthy donors. Study in general: Among the 350 to 500 donors who were genotyped, about 80% fell in the genetic ancestry cluster that is associated with self-reported Caucasian donors.

The PCR employed 60 Vbeta primers together with 13 Jbeta primers. Using immunoSEQ multiplex PCR, the repertoire was profiled, and TCRdb retains in-frame clones only, with some absent. The sample lists about 140,000 clones, 73% occurring once. This CDR3 has 19 residues. Whole-study findings and limits: Researchers reported in a later analysis that a missense DCLRE1C variant was tied to TCR beta V- and J-gene trimming. The study assumed roughly uniform donor sequencing depth for presence/absence analyses. Most TCR sequences were uncommon, yet certain public TCRs appeared in many donors.

To note about this clone: The antigen is unknown.

The TCR comes from a human donor in good health. Sequenced material: PBMCs. The chain recombines TRBV7-5 with TRBJ2-7; the DNA was not compared with TRBD2, the D call given in the table. TRBV7-5 is annotated as a pseudogene. The CDR3 DNA reads TGTGCCAGAAGCCCGCACCCGACTAGCGGGAGCCGGAGGTACTACGAGCAGTACTTC. Translation: CARSPHPTSGSRRYYEQYF.